Presented here are 5 T cell receptor beta chains from one specimen sequenced in a study of beta chain features in type 1 diabetes. The sequenced template was cDNA made from the entire isolated RNA. Sequenced by immunoSEQ multiplex PCR; TCRdb stores in-frame clones only, minus some. The profile shows about 350,000 clones, roughly a fifth of them singletons. Material: naive CD4+ T cells from blood. The receptors were sampled from a woman between 18 and 29 years old in good health.

Concerning this clone itself: Additional DNA sequences in this sample encode the identical CDR3. The chain has TRBV5-1 and TRBJ2-1, with 9 bases that match TRBD2. The length of the CDR3 is 15 residues. CDR1 and CDR2 (germline): SGHRS, YFSETQ. Trimming took 0 bases from V and 3 from J; bases not matched to a gene: 1. This CDR3 reads CASSLVAGVYNEQFF. The CDR3 DNA reads TGCGCCAGCAGCTTGGTAGCGGGGGTCTACAATGAGCAGTTCTTC.

There are a few counts of this clone. This chain uses TRBV27 with TRBJ1-1; TRBD1 is a possible D gene (5 bases). This CDR3 spans 14 amino acids. V was cut by 6 bases and J by 0 bases, with 11 bases left in between. In germline, CDR1 is MNHEY, CDR2 SMNVEV (reference sequence). This CDR3 is CASSRGGVNTEAFF. The DNA for the CDR3 is TGTGCCAGCAGCCGGGGGGGGGTGAACACTGAAGCTTTCTTT.

This clone was picked up a small number of times. This chain links TRBV2 with TRBJ2-7, with a tentative D call TRBD2 (6 bases). Germline loops: CDR1 SNHLY, CDR2 FYNNEI. V shed 7 bases and J shed 4 bases, with 14 bases lying between them. The CDR3 length is 13 residues. The CDR3, as DNA: TGTGCCAGCACTAGCGAGAGGGGATACGAGCAGTACTTC. It encodes CASTSERGYEQYF.

This clone was picked up a small number of times. V gene TRBV11-2 combines with J gene TRBJ2-7; 7 bases are a match to TRBD1. Germline-derived CDR1 and CDR2 are SGHAT and FQNNGV. The CDR3 consists of 14 residues. The V and J ends lost 3 bases and 1 base, in that order; junction bases with no gene match: 3. Here the CDR3 DNA reads TGTGCCAGCAGCTTCGGACAGGCATCCTACGAGCAGTACTTC. This codes for CASSFGQASYEQYF. Variable domain in full (rest from reference TRBV11-2 and TRBJ2-7): EAGVAQSPRYKIIEKRQSVAFWCNPISGHATLYWYQQILGQGPKLLIQFQNNGVVDDSQLPKDRFSAERLKGVDSTLKIQPAKLEDSAVYLCASSFGQASYEQYFGPGTRLTVT.

V gene TRBV13 combines with J gene TRBJ2-1; the D is unclear. The V and J ends lost 2 bases and 4 bases respectively, with 9 bases between them. CDR3 length: 14 amino acids. Germline CDR1 reads PRHDT; CDR2 reads FYEKMQ (reference sequence). The CDR3 region has the DNA TGTGCCAGCAGCTTATACCTCGAGTACAATGAGCAGTTCTTC. The encoded protein is CASSLYLEYNEQFF.